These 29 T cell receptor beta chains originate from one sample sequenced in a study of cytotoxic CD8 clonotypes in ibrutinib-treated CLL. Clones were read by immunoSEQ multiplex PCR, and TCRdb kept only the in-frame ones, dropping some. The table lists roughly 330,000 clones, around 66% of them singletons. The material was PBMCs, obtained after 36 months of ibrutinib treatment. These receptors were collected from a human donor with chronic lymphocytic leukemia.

The chain's CDR3 is CASSPGFYEQYF. CDR3 sequence (DNA): TGTGCCAGCAGCCCAGGATTCTACGAGCAGTACTTC. The rearrangement uses TRBV7-2 and TRBJ2-7; no reliable D call. Per germline, CDR1 SGHTA and CDR2 FQGNSA. The length of the CDR3 is 12 residues. V shed 5 bases and J shed 3 bases, with 8 bases lying between them. Using reference TRBV7-2 and TRBJ2-7 for the parts outside the CDR3, the full variable domain is GAGVSQSPSNKVTEKGKDVELRCDPISGHTALYWYRQSLGQGLEFLIYFQGNSAPDKSGLPSDRFSAERTGGSVSTLTIQRTQQEDSAVYLCASSPGFYEQYFGPGTRLTVT.

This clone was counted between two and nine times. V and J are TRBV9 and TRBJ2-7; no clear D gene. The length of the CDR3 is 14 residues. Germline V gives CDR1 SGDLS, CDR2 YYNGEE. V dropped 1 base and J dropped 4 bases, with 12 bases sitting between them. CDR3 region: CASSVWDSFYEQYF. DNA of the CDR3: TGTGCCAGCAGCGTATGGGATTCCTTTTACGAGCAGTACTTC.

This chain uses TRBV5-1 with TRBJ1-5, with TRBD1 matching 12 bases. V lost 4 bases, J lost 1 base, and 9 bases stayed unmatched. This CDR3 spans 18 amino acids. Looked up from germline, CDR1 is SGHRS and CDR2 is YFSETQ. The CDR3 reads CASSPGTGGAFSNQPQHF. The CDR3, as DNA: TGCGCCAGCAGCCCCGGGACAGGGGGCGCATTCAGCAATCAGCCCCAGCATTTT.

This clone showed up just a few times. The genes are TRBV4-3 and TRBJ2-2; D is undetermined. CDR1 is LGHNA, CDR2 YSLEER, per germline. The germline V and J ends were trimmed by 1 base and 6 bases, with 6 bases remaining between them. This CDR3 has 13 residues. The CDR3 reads CASSQVYAGELFF. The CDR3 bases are TGCGCCAGCAGCCAAGTATACGCCGGGGAGCTGTTTTTT.

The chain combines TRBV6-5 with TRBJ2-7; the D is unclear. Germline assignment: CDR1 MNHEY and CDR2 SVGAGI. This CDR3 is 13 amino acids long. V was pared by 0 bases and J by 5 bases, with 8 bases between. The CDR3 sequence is CASSYSGGNEQYF. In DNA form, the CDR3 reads TGTGCCAGCAGTTACTCGGGCGGTAACGAGCAGTACTTC.

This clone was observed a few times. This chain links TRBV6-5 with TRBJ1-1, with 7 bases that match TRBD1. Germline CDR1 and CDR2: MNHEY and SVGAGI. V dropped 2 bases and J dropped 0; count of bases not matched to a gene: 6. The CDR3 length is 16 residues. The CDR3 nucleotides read TGTGCCAGCAGTTACCGGACAGGCATTATGAACACTGAAGCTTTCTTT. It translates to CASSYRTGIMNTEAFF.

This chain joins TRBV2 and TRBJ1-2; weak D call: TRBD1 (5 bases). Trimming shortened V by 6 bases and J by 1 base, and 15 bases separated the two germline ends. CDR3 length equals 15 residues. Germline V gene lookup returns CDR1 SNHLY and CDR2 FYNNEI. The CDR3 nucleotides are TGTGCCAGCAGCGTGAGACAGTCCCTTAACTATGGCTACACCTTC. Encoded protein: CASSVRQSLNYGYTF. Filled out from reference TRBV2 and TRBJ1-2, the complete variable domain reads EPEVTQTPSHQVTQMGQEVILRCVPISNHLYFYWYRQILGQKVEFLVSFYNNEISEKSEIFDDQFSVERPDGSNFTLKIRSTKLEDSAMYFCASSVRQSLNYGYTFGSGTRLTVV.

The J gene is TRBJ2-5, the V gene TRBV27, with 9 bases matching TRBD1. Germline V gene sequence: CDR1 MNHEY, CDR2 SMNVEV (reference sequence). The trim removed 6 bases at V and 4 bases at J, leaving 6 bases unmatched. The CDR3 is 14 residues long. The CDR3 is CASRRDRVGETQYF. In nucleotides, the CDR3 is TGTGCCAGCAGGAGGGACAGGGTAGGAGAGACCCAGTACTTC.

In DNA form, the CDR3 reads TGTGCCAGCAGTTTTAACAGGGGGTTCATCGAGCAGTACTTC. Translation: CASSFNRGFIEQYF. This chain uses TRBV27 with TRBJ2-7; TRBD1 matches at 8 bases. J was trimmed by 6 bases and V by 3 bases; bases with no gene match: 7. Germline assignment: CDR1 MNHEY and CDR2 SMNVEV (reference sequence). The CDR3 contains 14 residues.

Written as DNA, the CDR3 is TGCGCCAGCAGCCATGAGACAGGGCCCCTCGATGGCTACACCTTC. Translated: CASSHETGPLDGYTF. V usage is TRBV4-1 and J usage is TRBJ1-2, with 7 bases fitting TRBD1. CDR3 length: 15 residues. With V trimmed by 3 bases and J by 6 bases, 10 bases remained unmatched. The V gene's germline CDR1 is MGHRA and CDR2 YSYEKL.

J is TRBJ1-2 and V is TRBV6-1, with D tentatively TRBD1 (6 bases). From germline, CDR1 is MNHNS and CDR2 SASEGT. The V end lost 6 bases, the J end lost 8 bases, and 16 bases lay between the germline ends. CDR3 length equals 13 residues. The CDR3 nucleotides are TGTGCCAGCAGCTTCTCGGGGGCGCAGGGCTACACCTTC. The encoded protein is CASSFSGAQGYTF.

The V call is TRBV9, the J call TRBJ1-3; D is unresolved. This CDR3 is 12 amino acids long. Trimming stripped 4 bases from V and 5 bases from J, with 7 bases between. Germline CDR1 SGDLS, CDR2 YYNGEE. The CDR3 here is CASSPSRNTIYF. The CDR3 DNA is TGTGCCAGCAGCCCATCAAGAAACACCATATATTTT.

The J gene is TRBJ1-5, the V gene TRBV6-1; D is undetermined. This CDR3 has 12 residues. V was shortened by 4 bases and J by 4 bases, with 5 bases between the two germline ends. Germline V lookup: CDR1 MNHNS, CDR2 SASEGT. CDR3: CASSAGNQPQHF. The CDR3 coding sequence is TGTGCCAGCAGTGCGGGGAATCAGCCCCAGCATTTT.

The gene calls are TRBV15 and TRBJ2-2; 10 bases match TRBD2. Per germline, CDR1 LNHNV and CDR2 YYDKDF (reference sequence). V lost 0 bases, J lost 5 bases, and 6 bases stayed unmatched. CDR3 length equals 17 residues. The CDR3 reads CATSREFLAGGTGELFF. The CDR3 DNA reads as TGTGCCACCAGCAGAGAATTTTTAGCGGGAGGAACCGGGGAGCTGTTTTTT.

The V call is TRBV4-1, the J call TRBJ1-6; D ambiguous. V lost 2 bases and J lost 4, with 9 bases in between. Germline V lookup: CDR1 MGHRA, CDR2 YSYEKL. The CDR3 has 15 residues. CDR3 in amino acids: CASSQSVVYNSPLHF. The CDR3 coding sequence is TGCGCCAGCAGCCAATCGGTGGTTTATAATTCACCCCTCCACTTT.

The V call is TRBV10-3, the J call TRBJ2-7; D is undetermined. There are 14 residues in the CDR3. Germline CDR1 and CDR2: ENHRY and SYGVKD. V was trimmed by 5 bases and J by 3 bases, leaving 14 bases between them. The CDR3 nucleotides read TGTGCCATCAGTACGGAAGTGAGCCTCTACGAGCAGTACTTC. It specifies CAISTEVSLYEQYF.

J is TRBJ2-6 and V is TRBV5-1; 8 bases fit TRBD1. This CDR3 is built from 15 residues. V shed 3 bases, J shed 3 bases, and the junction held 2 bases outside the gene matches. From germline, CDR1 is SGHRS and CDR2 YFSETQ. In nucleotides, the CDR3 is TGCGCCAGCAGCTGGACAGGGTATGGGGCCAACGTCCTGACTTTC. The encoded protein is CASSWTGYGANVLTF.

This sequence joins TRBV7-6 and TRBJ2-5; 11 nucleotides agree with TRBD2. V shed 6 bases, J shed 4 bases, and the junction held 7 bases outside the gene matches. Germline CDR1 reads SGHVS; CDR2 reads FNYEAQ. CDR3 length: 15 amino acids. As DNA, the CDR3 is TGTGCCAGCAGTCGAATACTAGCGGGGGCAGAGACCCAGTACTTC. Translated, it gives CASSRILAGAETQYF.

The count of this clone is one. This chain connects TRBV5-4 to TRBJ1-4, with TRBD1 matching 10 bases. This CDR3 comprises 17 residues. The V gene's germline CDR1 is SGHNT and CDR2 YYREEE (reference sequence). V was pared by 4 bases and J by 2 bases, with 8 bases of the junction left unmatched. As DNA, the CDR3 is TGTGCCAGCAGCCGGACAGGGGGAGTGGTGACTAATGAAAAACTGTTTTTT. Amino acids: CASSRTGGVVTNEKLFF.

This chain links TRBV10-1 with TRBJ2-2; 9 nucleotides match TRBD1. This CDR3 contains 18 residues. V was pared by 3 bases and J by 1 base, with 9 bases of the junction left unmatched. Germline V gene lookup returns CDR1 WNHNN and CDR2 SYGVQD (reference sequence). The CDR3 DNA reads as TGCGCCAGCAGTGACACTACAAAGACAGGGGGGAACACCGGGGAGCTGTTTTTT. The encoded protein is CASSDTTKTGGNTGELFF.

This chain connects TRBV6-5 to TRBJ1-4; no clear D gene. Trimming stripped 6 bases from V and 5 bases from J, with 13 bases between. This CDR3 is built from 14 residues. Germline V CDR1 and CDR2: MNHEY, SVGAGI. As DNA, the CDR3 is TGTGCCAGCAGCTCCCGGACGGGAAATGAAAAACTGTTTTTT. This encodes CASSSRTGNEKLFF.

The CDR3 region is CASRDVGLRETQYF. The CDR3 DNA reads as TGTGCCAGCAGGGATGTGGGGCTGCGAGAGACCCAGTACTTC. V usage is TRBV6-5 and J usage is TRBJ2-5, with a possible D match to TRBD1 (5 bases). The germline CDR1 and CDR2 sequences are MNHEY and SVGAGI. Trimming removed 6 bases from V and 4 bases from J, with 15 bases in between. This CDR3 contains 14 residues.

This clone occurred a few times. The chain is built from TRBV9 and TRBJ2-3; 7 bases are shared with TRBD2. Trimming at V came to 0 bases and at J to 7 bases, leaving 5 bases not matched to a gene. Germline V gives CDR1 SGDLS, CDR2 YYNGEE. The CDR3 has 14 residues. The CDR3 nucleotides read TGTGCCAGCAGCGTAGGGGAGGGAGCCCATACGCAGTATTTT. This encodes CASSVGEGAHTQYF.

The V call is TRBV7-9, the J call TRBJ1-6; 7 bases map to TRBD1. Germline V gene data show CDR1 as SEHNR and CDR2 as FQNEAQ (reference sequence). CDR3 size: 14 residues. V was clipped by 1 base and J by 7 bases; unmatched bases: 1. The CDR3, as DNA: TGTGCCAGCAGCTTAGGGGACAGAAATTCACCCCTCCACTTT. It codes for CASSLGDRNSPLHF.

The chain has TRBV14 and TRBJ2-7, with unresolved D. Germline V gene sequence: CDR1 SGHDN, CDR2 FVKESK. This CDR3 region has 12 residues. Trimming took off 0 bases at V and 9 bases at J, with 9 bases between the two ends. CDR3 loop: CASSQDSGRQYF. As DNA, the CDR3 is TGTGCCAGCAGCCAAGATTCCGGACGGCAGTACTTC. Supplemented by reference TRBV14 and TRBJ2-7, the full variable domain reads EAGVTQFPSHSVIEKGQTVTLRCDPISGHDNLYWYRRVMGKEIKFLLHFVKESKQDESGMPNNRFLAERTGGTYSTLKVQPAELEDSGVYFCASSQDSGRQYFGPGTRLTVT.

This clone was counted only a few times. DNA for the CDR3: TGCGCCAGCAGCCAAGATGGGCGGGTAGCGAACACCGGGGAGCTGTTTTTT. The encoded protein is CASSQDGRVANTGELFF. The rearrangement uses TRBV4-1 and TRBJ2-2; a weak D match, TRBD2 (5 bases). Germline CDR1 MGHRA, CDR2 YSYEKL. This CDR3 contains 17 residues. Deletions cut 0 bases from V and 0 bases from J, with 11 bases between.

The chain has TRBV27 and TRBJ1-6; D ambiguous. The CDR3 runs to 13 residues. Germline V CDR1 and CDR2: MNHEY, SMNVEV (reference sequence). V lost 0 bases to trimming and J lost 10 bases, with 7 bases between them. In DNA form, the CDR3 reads TGTGCCAGCAGTTTATCTTGGGAATCACCCCTCCACTTT. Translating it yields CASSLSWESPLHF.

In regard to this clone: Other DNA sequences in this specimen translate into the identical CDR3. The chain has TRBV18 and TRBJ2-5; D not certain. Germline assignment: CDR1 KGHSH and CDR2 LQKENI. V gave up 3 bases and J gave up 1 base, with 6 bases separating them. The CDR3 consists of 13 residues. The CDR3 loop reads CASSPGPQETQYF. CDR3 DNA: TGTGCCAGCTCACCCGGCCCCCAAGAGACCCAGTACTTC.

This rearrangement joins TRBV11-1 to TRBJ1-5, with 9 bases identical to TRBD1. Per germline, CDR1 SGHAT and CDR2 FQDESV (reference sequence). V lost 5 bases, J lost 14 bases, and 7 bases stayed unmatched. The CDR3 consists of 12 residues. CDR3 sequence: CASSIPGQGKHF. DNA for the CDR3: TGTGCCAGCAGCATACCGGGACAGGGCAAGCATTTT. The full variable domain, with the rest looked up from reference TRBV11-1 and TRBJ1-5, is EAEVAQSPRYKITEKSQAVAFWCDPISGHATLYWYRQILGQGPELLVQFQDESVVDDSQLPKDRFSAERLKGVDSTLKIQPAELGDSAMYLCASSIPGQGKHFGDGTRLSIL.